This T cell receptor beta chain was retrieved from a study of shared clonotypes between healthy human individuals. Study as a whole: Those who served as donors were a couple of women and a few men between the ages of 18 and 49.

Clones were sequenced by immunoSEQ multiplex PCR, and TCRdb holds only the in-frame ones, with some missing. The sample includes 450,000 to 500,000 clones, about three quarters of them seen just once. Nashville, Tennessee was home to all donors, who were Caucasian adults. This CDR3 comprises 12 residues. V was pared by 8 bases and J by 5 bases, with 10 bases between. Per the germline V gene, CDR1 is LNHDA and CDR2 is SQIVND (reference sequence). The sample holds a few counts of this clone. Its matching antigen is unknown. General study results and limits: Tissues were not sampled, only blood, and their repertoires likely differ.

Sequencing was performed on PBMCs. The TCR comes from a woman between 35 and 50 years old in good health. Some clones in this sample may be carry-over from other donors' samples. The genes are TRBV19 and TRBJ1-5; D remains unclear. CDR3 protein: CASGETDQPQHF. The CDR3 DNA reads TGTGCCAGTGGGGAGACTGATCAGCCCCAGCATTTT.